This entry concerns a single T cell receptor beta chain. Unmatched junction bases numbered 2, after V lost 0 bases and J lost 5 bases. This CDR3 comprises 15 residues. Germline CDR1 is SGHRS and CDR2 is YFSETQ. The source of the sample is a study of technical replicates of blood from several donors. The repertoire was sequenced with immunoSEQ multiplex PCR; TCRdb's copy has only in-frame clones and lacks some. The sample contains some 85,000 clones, 94% of which appear only once. This receptor was obtained from a human donor in good health. This sequence joins TRBV5-1 and TRBJ2-1; TRBD1 matches 10 bases. Sequenced material: T cells isolated from PBMCs. The CDR3 bases are TGCGCCAGCAGCTTGGGACAGGGGGCCCACAATGAGCAGTTCTTC. It yields the protein CASSLGQGAHNEQFF.